A selection of T cell receptor beta chains follows, all from one sample in a study of PD-1 blockade in classical Hodgkin lymphoma. The data were produced by immunoSEQ multiplex PCR, yet TCRdb's version contains in-frame clones alone and is incomplete. The sample has 99,000 or so clones; approximately 89% are singletons. This specimen was peripheral blood mononuclear cells (PBMCs), taken before the fourth cycle of nivolumab. The receptor set was obtained from a human donor with classical Hodgkin lymphoma. The CDR3 runs from the conserved cysteine through the conserved F or W. The D gene is left open where the match is weak. Clone size is given for some rows only: seen once, a few or many times, or a class if the clone is expanded.

j_call	clone_size	d_call	v_call	cdr3_nt	cdr3_aa
TRBJ2-1	.	.	TRBV19	TGTGCCAGTGGGAGGGGGTTTGAAGCCCATGAGCAGTTCTTC	CASGRGFEAHEQFF
TRBJ1-4	.	.	TRBV29-1	TGCAGCGTCTCCCGCGGGGGTGAAAAACTGTTTTTT	CSVSRGGEKLFF
TRBJ2-1	.	.	TRBV5-4	TGTGCCAGCAACTTTCGGGCCCCGGGTCCGACCCTCAATGAGCAGTTCTTC	CASNFRAPGPTLNEQFF
TRBJ1-1	.	.	TRBV19	TGTGCCAGTACCTTAGGGACGGGCTACACTGAAGCTTTCTTT	CASTLGTGYTEAFF
TRBJ2-1	once	.	TRBV29-1	TGCAGCGTTGTGTATTTGGCCCTCAAATTGGTGGGCTACAATGAGCAGTTCTTC	CSVVYLALKLVGYNEQFF
TRBJ1-3	few	TRBD1	TRBV2	TGTGCCAGCAGCTACAAGGGGGCTAGTGGAAACACCATATATTTT	CASSYKGASGNTIYF
TRBJ1-1	.	.	TRBV5-1	TGCGCCAGCAGCTTGGGGGATACGGGGGCTGAAGCTTTCTTT	CASSLGDTGAEAFF
TRBJ1-1	.	TRBD1	TRBV6-5	TGTGCCACAGCCCGGGACAGTTGGACTGAAGCTTTCTTT	CATARDSWTEAFF
TRBJ2-7	.	TRBD2	TRBV6-1	TGTGCCAGCATTCGACTAGCGGGCCTCTACGAGCAGTACTTC	CASIRLAGLYEQYF
TRBJ1-4	once	.	TRBV18	TGTGCCAGCTCACTGGACAGTAATGAAAAACTGTTTTTT	CASSLDSNEKLFF
TRBJ2-3	.	.	TRBV5-1	TGCGCCAGCAAGGGAACCGGCCAAGATACGCAGTATTTT	CASKGTGQDTQYF
TRBJ1-2	.	TRBD1	TRBV6-1	TGTGCCAGCAGGGGGACAGGGGATAACTATGGCTACACCTTC	CASRGTGDNYGYTF
TRBJ2-7	.	TRBD2	TRBV5-1	TGCGCCAGCAGCGGATCGGGGGGGACAACCTACGAGCAGTACTTC	CASSGSGGTTYEQYF
TRBJ2-7	.	TRBD1	TRBV7-2	TGTGCCAGCAGCTCTCGGACAGGCGCCTACGAGCAGTACTTC	CASSSRTGAYEQYF
TRBJ2-1	.	.	TRBV7-7	TGTGCTAGCAGTGGGTCGGGGTTAAGTGAGCAGTTCTTC	CASSGSGLSEQFF
TRBJ1-5	.	.	TRBV6-1	TGTGCCAGCAGAGAGACAGGTAATCAGCCCCAGCATTTT	CASRETGNQPQHF
TRBJ1-2	.	.	TRBV19	TGTGCCAGTAGTATAGATCTCGGGGCACCCGGAGCTTATGGCTACACCTTC	CASSIDLGAPGAYGYTF
TRBJ2-6	.	TRBD1	TRBV27	TGTGCCAGCAGTTTGTCAGGGGGCAGAGCTGGGGCCAACGTCCTGACTTTC	CASSLSGGRAGANVLTF
TRBJ1-1	few	.	TRBV6-5	TGTGCCAGCAGTTACCGTCGGGGCTCTGAAGCTTTCTTT	CASSYRRGSEAFF
TRBJ1-3	.	TRBD1	TRBV9	TGTGCCAGCAGCGCGCGACAGGGTTTACAGAACACCATATATTTT	CASSARQGLQNTIYF
TRBJ1-1	.	TRBD1	TRBV5-1	TGCGCCAGCAGCTTGGTACCAGGGGGAAACACTGAAGCTTTCTTT	CASSLVPGGNTEAFF
TRBJ2-5	.	TRBD2	TRBV30	TGTGCCTGGAGTGTCCCGGGGGGGACCCAGTACTTC	CAWSVPGGTQYF
TRBJ2-7	.	TRBD2	TRBV7-9	TGTGCCAGCAGCTTTCGGGGGGGCTCCTACGAGCAGTACTTC	CASSFRGGSYEQYF
TRBJ2-1	.	TRBD2	TRBV11-2	TGTGCCAGCAGCTTCCAGACTAGCGGGATCCCCAATGAGCAGTTCTTC	CASSFQTSGIPNEQFF
TRBJ2-1	.	TRBD2	TRBV7-9	TGTGCCAGCAGCTTGGGACTAGGGGGCTACAATGAGCAGTTCTTC	CASSLGLGGYNEQFF
TRBJ2-1	.	.	TRBV5-8	TGTGCCAGCAGCGACGCCGAAGGGGCCGATTACTACAATGAGCAGTTCTTC	CASSDAEGADYYNEQFF
TRBJ2-1	.	.	TRBV28	TGTGCCAGCAGTTTACTCGGACCCTACAATGAGCAGTTCTTC	CASSLLGPYNEQFF
TRBJ1-3	.	TRBD1	TRBV10-3	TGTGCCATCAGTGAGTCATTTGGGACAGGGAACCGCGACCCTGGAAACACCATATATTTT	CAISESFGTGNRDPGNTIYF
TRBJ2-3	.	.	TRBV7-7	TGTGCCAGCAGTCGTGCGAGGGGCAGCCCAGGGCTTCCCACAGATACGCAGTATTTT	CASSRARGSPGLPTDTQYF
TRBJ2-7	.	TRBD2	TRBV5-1	TGCGCCAGCAGCACCGGCAGCGGGAGAACTGAAGAGCAGTACTTC	CASSTGSGRTEEQYF
TRBJ1-5	.	.	TRBV29-1	TGCAGCGTTTCCGGGACTCCCAATCAGCCCCAGCATTTT	CSVSGTPNQPQHF
TRBJ2-1	.	.	TRBV2	TGTGCCAGCAGTGATGGGTATGGTGAGCAGTTCTTC	CASSDGYGEQFF